The present entry profiles one T cell receptor (beta chain) with its context. Its antigen is still unknown. The CDR3 has 16 amino acids. CDR1 is SQVTM, CDR2 ANQGSEA, per germline. V lost 1 base and J lost 6; bases outside the gene matches: 8. Clones were read by immunoSEQ multiplex PCR, and TCRdb kept only the in-frame ones, dropping some. The sample gives around 32,000 clones, roughly 78% of which show up once; approximately 2.9% is in the top ten. The sample's time point: week 35, safety follow-up. Each vaccine dose was 300 ug of mutant IDH1 20-mer peptide, with topical imiquimod. The record originates from a study of a mutant IDH1 vaccine in newly diagnosed glioma. Across the study: With temozolomide cycles, or 4-6 weeks after radiotherapy alone, vaccination was started. The V12 visit happened in week 35, and the V13 visit happened in week 47. Overall study results and limits: Researchers report vaccine-induced immune responses in 93.3% of patients.

The chain is built from TRBV29-1 and TRBJ2-2; TRBD1 matches at 10 bases. Sample: PBMCs, taken from a glioma patient whose treatment included an IDH1 peptide vaccine. The clonotype was recovered from a man aged 40-49 years with glioma. Some clones in this sample may be carry-over from other donors' samples. The CDR3 region has the DNA TGCAGCGTTGAAGGGGGTGGGACAGGGGAGGCCGGGGAGCTGTTTTTT. It encodes CSVEGGGTGEAGELFF.